This TCR beta chain comes out of a study of T cell responses to AZD1222 COVID-19 vaccine. Study-level points and caveats: Donors, mostly white British, included more females; clonal diversity was possibly underestimated. Spike-specific TCR depth and breadth grew after two AZD1222 doses. No repertoire was sampled before or during the peak T cell response, only after it.

About this clone: No antigen is known for it.

Generated by immunoSEQ multiplex PCR, the TCRdb table keeps only in-frame clones and is missing some. The top ten clones hold roughly a quarter of a sample with more than 95,000 clones, 65% to 90% of them seen once. Trimming cost V 0 bases and J 4 bases; bases outside gene matches: 5. Germline-derived CDR1 and CDR2 are SGDLS and YYNGEE. The CDR3 is made up of 16 amino acids. This chain joins TRBV9 and TRBJ1-3; 9 bases fit TRBD1. Sequencing was performed on peripheral blood, taken 28 days after the second AZD1222 dose. The sequence was obtained from an adult who received the AZD1222 COVID-19 vaccine. This CDR3 reads CASSVGGGTGGNTIYF. Here the CDR3 DNA reads TGTGCCAGCAGCGTAGGAGGCGGGACAGGGGGAAACACCATATATTTT.